This entry lists 30 T cell receptor beta chains sequenced from one sample in a study of synovial regulatory T cells in juvenile arthritis. Study conclusions and caveats: TCR diversity was lower in inflammation-associated blood Treg cells than in other blood Treg cells.

Only in-frame clones appear in the TCRdb table, and some are missing; sequencing was by immunoSEQ multiplex PCR. This listing includes about 9,900 clones. These receptors have no known antigen. Sequencing was carried out using Treg cells from blood. The subset: HLA-DR+ inflammation-associated blood Treg cells. The source is a donor younger than 30 with juvenile idiopathic arthritis.

J is TRBJ1-1 and V is TRBV30; TCRdb gives TRBD1 as the D gene, but with no DNA this cannot be confirmed. The CDR3 runs to 11 residues. Only the protein is on record. Per the germline V gene, CDR1 is GTSNPN and CDR2 is SVGIG (reference sequence). CDR3: CAWRRDTEAFF. Variable domain in full (rest from reference TRBV30 and TRBJ1-1): SQTIHQWPATLVQPVGSPLSLECTVEGTSNPNLYWYRQAAGRGLQLLFYSVGIGQISSEVPQNLSASRPQDRQFILSSKKLLLSDSGFYLCAWRRDTEAFFGQGTRLTVV.

The CDR3 spells CASSLQASLNYGYTF. This sequence joins TRBV27 and TRBJ1-2; absent DNA, TCRdb's TRBD1 call cannot be checked. There are 15 residues in the CDR3. The coding DNA is unavailable. Per germline, CDR1 MNHEY and CDR2 SMNVEV (reference sequence).

Frequency places this clone as medium-sized. The V and J genes are TRBV19 and TRBJ2-1; TCRdb's D gene call, TRBD2, goes unchecked for lack of DNA. The germline V gene encodes CDR1 LNHDA and CDR2 SQIVND (reference sequence). This CDR3 comprises 15 residues. DNA for this receptor is not on file. The CDR3 reads CASSLVAGGSDEQFF.

The chain combines TRBV6-6 with TRBJ2-7; TCRdb proposes TRBD2, but this gene call is untestable without DNA. Germline V lookup: CDR1 MNHNY, CDR2 SVGAGI (reference sequence). The CDR3 runs to 14 residues. DNA is not on record. The CDR3 loop is CASRTGTDYYEQYF.

The chain uses TRBV11-2 and TRBJ2-6; TCRdb returns TRBD1, unconfirmable since there is no DNA. Germline assignment: CDR1 SGHAT and CDR2 FQNNGV. The CDR3 extends over 18 amino acids. DNA was not recorded. The chain's CDR3 is CASSQWGQGGSGANVLTF.

The CDR3 sequence is CASSLPGLAGPDTQYF. The chain combines TRBV2 with TRBJ2-3; the TCRdb call, TRBD2, lacks DNA for checking. The CDR3 is 16 amino acids. The DNA is unrecorded. Per the germline V gene, CDR1 is SNHLY and CDR2 is FYNNEI.

V and J are TRBV9 and TRBJ1-2. This CDR3 has 15 amino acids. The DNA sequence is not available. Germline CDR1 reads SGDLS; CDR2 reads YYNGEE. CDR3 protein: CASSVDPTASYGYTF.

V and J are TRBV27 and TRBJ2-7; there is no DNA to check the TCRdb D call of TRBD1. Germline lookup yields CDR1 MNHEY and CDR2 SMNVEV (reference sequence). This CDR3 comprises 16 residues. No nucleotide data were recorded. The CDR3 loop is CASSFDSRDNSYEQYF.

The chain is built from TRBV27 and TRBJ2-7. This CDR3 comprises 12 residues. No nucleotide data were recorded. CDR1 and CDR2 (germline): MNHEY, SMNVEV (reference sequence). Here the CDR3 reads CASWGIGYEQYF.

CDR3 sequence: CAWGGQGGNIQYF. The chain links TRBV30 to TRBJ2-4; lacking DNA, the TRBD1 call made by TCRdb goes unchecked. CDR1 and CDR2 from the germline V gene are GTSNPN and SVGIG (reference sequence). The CDR3 consists of 13 residues. Only the protein sequence is given.

V is TRBV7-9 and J is TRBJ2-3; without DNA, the TCRdb call of TRBD1 cannot be checked. Germline CDR1 SEHNR, CDR2 FQNEAQ (reference sequence). The CDR3 runs to 15 residues. DNA is not on record. This CDR3 is CASSRRQGVVDTQYF. The whole variable domain, filled in from reference TRBV7-9 and TRBJ2-3, reads DTGVSQNPRHKITKRGQNVTFRCDPISEHNRLYWYRQTLGQGPEFLTYFQNEAQLEKSRLLSDRFSAERPKGSFSTLEIQRTEQGDSAMYLCASSRRQGVVDTQYFGPGTRLTVL.

The chain recombines TRBV19 with TRBJ1-5; TCRdb picks TRBD1, but there is no DNA to check that call. The CDR3 length is 13 residues. A DNA sequence was not provided. Per the germline V gene, CDR1 is LNHDA and CDR2 is SQIVND (reference sequence). This CDR3 reads CAIGDSLNQPQHF.

CDR3 residues: CATGPLMDEQFF. The V call is TRBV15, the J call TRBJ2-1; TCRdb indicates TRBD1, and absent DNA this call remains unverified. Germline CDR1 LNHNV, CDR2 YYDKDF (reference sequence). CDR3 length equals 12 residues. DNA is not recorded here.

V and J are TRBV6-1 and TRBJ2-1. CDR3 length equals 13 residues. A DNA sequence was not provided. The germline V gene has CDR1 MNHNS and CDR2 SASEGT. CDR3 loop: CASSEALDGEQFF.

This chain's CDR3 is CASSDPPTGPIYEQYF. The genes are TRBV6-1 and TRBJ2-7; TCRdb's assignment of TRBD1 cannot be checked, as there is no DNA. The CDR3 is made up of 16 amino acids. No DNA sequence is on record. CDR1 is MNHNS and CDR2 is SASEGT in the germline V gene.

The V and J genes are TRBV13 and TRBJ2-7. The CDR3 loop spans 14 amino acids. DNA was not recorded. Germline V gene lookup returns CDR1 PRHDT and CDR2 FYEKMQ (reference sequence). CDR3 sequence: CASSPTEGAYEQYF.

The CDR3 here is CASGPLAGAGGAGELFF. The chain employs TRBV27 and TRBJ2-2; lacking DNA, the TRBD2 call made by TCRdb goes unchecked. In germline, CDR1 is MNHEY, CDR2 SMNVEV (reference sequence). The CDR3 covers 17 residues. No DNA is given.

Considering frequency, this clone is medium-sized. The chain uses TRBV6-6 and TRBJ1-1. The CDR3 sequence is 13 residues long. Only the protein sequence is given. In germline, CDR1 is MNHNY, CDR2 SVGAGI (reference sequence). The CDR3 sequence: CASSPGMNTEAFF.

The chain links TRBV10-3 to TRBJ1-1; TCRdb picks TRBD1, but there is no DNA to check that call. In germline, CDR1 is ENHRY, CDR2 SYGVKD. The CDR3 consists of 13 residues. No DNA is listed. CDR3 region: CAISTTETLEAFF.

This rearrangement joins TRBV19 to TRBJ2-5; TCRdb returns TRBD2, unconfirmable since there is no DNA. The CDR3 has 13 residues. Only the protein is on record. Germline-derived CDR1 and CDR2 are LNHDA and SQIVND (reference sequence). The CDR3: CASSPRLQETQYF.

This clone is called medium-sized (0.01 to 0.1%) based on its frequency. The V gene is TRBV7-6, the J gene TRBJ1-1; TCRdb's D gene call, TRBD1, goes unchecked for lack of DNA. The V gene's germline CDR1 is SGHVS and CDR2 FNYEAQ. CDR3 length: 16 amino acids. There is no recorded DNA. CDR3 sequence: CASSSGQGARYTEAFF.

The chain links TRBV9 to TRBJ2-2; lacking DNA, the TRBD2 call made by TCRdb goes unchecked. Looked up from germline, CDR1 is SGDLS and CDR2 is YYNGEE. The CDR3 extends over 16 amino acids. Only the protein is available. The CDR3 loop is CASTFGGSLNTGELFF.

The CDR3 is CASIRDRIYGYTF. The chain joins TRBV6-1 to TRBJ1-2; TCRdb reports TRBD1, a call that lacks DNA to check it against. The CDR3 totals 13 residues. DNA was not recorded. CDR1 and CDR2 (germline): MNHNS, SASEGT.

This rearrangement joins TRBV7-9 to TRBJ2-3; TCRdb picks TRBD2, but there is no DNA to check that call. This CDR3 comprises 17 residues. DNA is not on record. Germline V gene data show CDR1 as SEHNR and CDR2 as FQNEAQ (reference sequence). CDR3 loop: CASSLMPSGRATDTQYF.

The chain has TRBV15 and TRBJ2-5; TCRdb calls TRBD2, which cannot be checked without DNA. CDR1 is LNHNV and CDR2 is YYDKDF in the germline V gene (reference sequence). There are 14 residues in the CDR3. The coding DNA is unavailable. The CDR3 spells CATSRVSDQETQYF.

V usage is TRBV7-3 and J usage is TRBJ2-3; without DNA, the TCRdb call of TRBD2 cannot be checked. The CDR3 runs to 15 residues. No DNA sequence was recorded. CDR1 is SGHTA and CDR2 is FQGTGA in the germline V gene. CDR3 sequence: CASSPSGGWADTQYF.

The chain links TRBV4-3 to TRBJ2-1; TCRdb's assignment of TRBD2 cannot be checked, as there is no DNA. CDR1 LGHNA and CDR2 YSLEER come from the germline V gene. There are 16 residues in the CDR3. The DNA sequence is not available. The CDR3: CASSPYEGGANNEQFF.

The chain is built from TRBV9 and TRBJ1-2; the D call of TRBD1 rests on TCRdb alone, since no DNA is present to check it. The germline CDR1 and CDR2 sequences are SGDLS and YYNGEE. The CDR3 is 12 amino acids. No nucleotide data were recorded. Here the CDR3 reads CASSQGRYGYTF. Drawing the rest from reference TRBV9 and TRBJ1-2, the complete variable domain is DSGVTQTPKHLITATGQRVTLRCSPRSGDLSVYWYQQSLDQGLQFLIQYYNGEERAKGNILERFSAQQFPDLHSELNLSSLELGDSALYFCASSQGRYGYTFGSGTRLTVV.

The chain is built from TRBV5-1 and TRBJ2-1. The germline V gene has CDR1 SGHRS and CDR2 YFSETQ. This CDR3 comprises 15 residues. No coding sequence is recorded. CDR3: CASSLRPGGGNEQFF.

By frequency, this clone registers medium-sized. This chain connects TRBV4-3 to TRBJ2-1; TCRdb indicates TRBD2, and absent DNA this call remains unverified. Germline assignment: CDR1 LGHNA and CDR2 YSLEER. The CDR3 consists of 17 residues. No DNA is recorded. Here the CDR3 reads CASSQDMIVLIYNEQFF.